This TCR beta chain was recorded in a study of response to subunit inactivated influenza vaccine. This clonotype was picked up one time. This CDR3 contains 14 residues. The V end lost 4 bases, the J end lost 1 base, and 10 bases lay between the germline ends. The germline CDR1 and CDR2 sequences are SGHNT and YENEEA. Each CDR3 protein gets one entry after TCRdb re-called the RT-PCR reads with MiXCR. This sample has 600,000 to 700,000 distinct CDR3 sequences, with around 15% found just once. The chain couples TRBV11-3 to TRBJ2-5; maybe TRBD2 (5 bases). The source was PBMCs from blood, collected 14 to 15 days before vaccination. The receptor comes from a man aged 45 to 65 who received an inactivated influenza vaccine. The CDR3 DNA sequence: TGTGCCAGCAGCTCCGGAGGCCCCCAAGAGACCCAGTACTTC. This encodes CASSSGGPQETQYF. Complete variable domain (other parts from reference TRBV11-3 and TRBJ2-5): EAGVVQSPRYKIIEKKQPVAFWCNPISGHNTLYWYLQNLGQGPELLIRYENEEAVDDSQLPKDRFSAERLKGVDSTLKIQPAELGDSAVYLCASSSGGPQETQYFGPGTRLLVL.